Detailed here is one T cell receptor beta chain. These data belong to a study of blood T cell repertoires in COVID-19. Study background: The United States, Italy and Spain provided the acute and convalescent COVID-19 samples. Sources were T cells, B-cell-depleted T cells, or PBMCs; the material itself was cDNA or gDNA.

Authors' processing steps: Amplification of reference gene primers was used by the study to estimate nucleated cell counts. Sequencing was performed with immunoSEQ multiplex PCR; in TCRdb, only in-frame clones are kept and a portion is missing. The V and J calls and clone size were taken over from that table, and D and trimming were inferred from the DNA. The sample lists 250,000 to 350,000 clones, 80% to 85% occurring once. CDR1 and CDR2 (germline): GTSNPN, SVGIG (reference sequence). Trimming stripped 3 bases from V and 8 bases from J, with 22 bases between. This CDR3 region has 15 residues. Sequenced: peripheral blood. This sequence joins TRBV30 and TRBJ1-1, with a tentative D call TRBD1 (5 bases). The clonotype was recovered from a person aged 65-85 years with COVID-19, enrolled during active disease. For the CDR3, the DNA is TGTGCCTGGAGCTCTTTGCGGGGCCGAACTAGGGAAGCTTTCTTT. As protein: CAWSSLRGRTREAFF.